This T cell receptor beta chain was captured in a study of tumor-infiltrating lymphocytes in oesophageal squamous cell carcinoma. In TCRdb, the PCR reads were re-called with MiXCR into one record per CDR3 protein. Of 20,000 or so distinct CDR3 sequences listed, about two fifths were seen once; the top ten hold approximately 10%. A single count supports this clonotype. The CDR3 extends over 13 amino acids. CDR1 is MGHRA and CDR2 is YSYEKL in the germline V gene. Trimming left V 0 bases short and J 11 bases short, with 8 bases between. Sequences were obtained from normal esophageal tissue next to the tumor. This chain joins TRBV4-1 and TRBJ1-6; D gene uncertain. This receptor was taken from a male donor with esophageal squamous cell carcinoma. The CDR3 is CASSQEPTPPLHF. The CDR3 DNA reads TGCGCCAGCAGCCAAGAGCCTACTCCACCCCTCCACTTT.